Each of the 32 T cell receptor beta chains below was sequenced from the same sample in a study of OX40 agonist ivuxolimab in advanced cancers. The repertoire was sequenced with immunoSEQ multiplex PCR; TCRdb's copy has only in-frame clones and lacks some. Counted here are 20,000 to 25,000 clones, 80% to 90% occurring once; the ten biggest clones make up about 23%. This material consisted of CD4+ or CD8+ T cells sorted from blood, taken in a trial of the OX40 agonist ivuxolimab. The source of these receptors is an adult with an advanced solid tumor such as melanoma, head and neck, liver or kidney cancer.

The chain recombines TRBV11-3 with TRBJ2-7; the D gene is possibly TRBD1 (6 bases). The CDR3 has 13 residues. Germline lookup yields CDR1 SGHNT and CDR2 YENEEA. Between the trimmed V and J ends, which lost 5 bases and 4 bases, there was a span of 12 bases. The CDR3 sequence is CASSLEGHYEQYF. The CDR3 nucleotides are TGTGCCAGCAGCCTCGAGGGACATTACGAGCAGTACTTC.

The V and J genes are TRBV2 and TRBJ1-2, with D uncertain. Germline-derived CDR1 and CDR2 are SNHLY and FYNNEI. V lost 4 bases and J 5 bases, leaving 11 bases between the germline ends. The CDR3 spans 13 residues. CDR3 sequence: CASSGIGLYGYTF. In nucleotides, the CDR3 is TGTGCCAGCAGTGGCATTGGCTTATATGGCTACACCTTC.

The sample holds a few counts of this clone. V usage is TRBV9 and J usage is TRBJ1-2; D is unclear. The ends were cut back, 5 bases at V and 6 bases at J, with 11 bases in the middle. Germline V CDR1 and CDR2: SGDLS, YYNGEE. The CDR3 totals 12 residues. CDR3: CASRRVRNGYTF. As DNA, the CDR3 is TGTGCCAGCAGAAGAGTGCGAAATGGCTACACCTTC.

This chain joins TRBV13 and TRBJ1-1; D remains ambiguous. This CDR3 has 12 residues. Germline loops: CDR1 PRHDT, CDR2 FYEKMQ (reference sequence). Trimming cost V 6 bases and J 0 bases, with 5 bases left between them. This CDR3 is CASRSVNTEAFF. The DNA for the CDR3 is TGTGCCAGCAGATCGGTGAACACTGAAGCTTTCTTT.

The rearrangement joins TRBV10-3 to TRBJ1-5; 7 positions match TRBD1. There are 16 residues in the CDR3. Germline assignment: CDR1 ENHRY and CDR2 SYGVKD. The V and J ends lost 3 bases and 1 base, in that order; junction bases with no gene match: 6. CDR3 DNA: TGTGCCATCAGTGACCCGAACAGGGGAAGCAATCAGCCCCAGCATTTT. It translates to CAISDPNRGSNQPQHF.

This chain connects TRBV6-1 to TRBJ2-5; D is ambiguous. Between the trimmed V and J ends, which lost 8 bases and 3 bases, there was a span of 7 bases. CDR1 MNHNS and CDR2 SASEGT come from the germline V gene. This CDR3 is 11 amino acids long. DNA for the CDR3: TGTGCCAGCCCGACGAAAGAGACCCAGTACTTC. Translated: CASPTKETQYF.

This chain uses TRBV5-6 with TRBJ2-7, with D unresolved. CDR1 and CDR2 (germline): SGHDT, YYEEEE. V lost 4 bases to trimming and J lost 3 bases, with 11 bases between them. The CDR3 totals 13 residues. CDR3 bases: TGTGCCAGCAGCCCCCGTGCTGGCTACGAGCAGTACTTC. Amino acid sequence: CASSPRAGYEQYF.

This rearrangement joins TRBV19 to TRBJ2-5; 9 bases map to TRBD1. The better agreement between TRBJ2-7 and the DNA end casts doubt on the J call. The CDR3 length is 13 residues. CDR1 and CDR2 (germline): LNHDA, SQIVND (reference sequence). The CDR3 DNA sequence: TGTGCCAGTAGCGGACAGGGGACCCCCGAGCAGTACTTC. Encoded protein: CASSGQGTPEQYF.

The rearrangement links TRBV5-1 to TRBJ2-7, with 7 bases that match TRBD1. The CDR3 covers 15 residues. Germline values: CDR1 SGHRS, CDR2 YFSETQ. V lost 2 bases to trimming and J lost 0 bases; unmatched junction nucleotides: 5. CDR3 region: CASSLTPGGSYEQYF. The CDR3, as DNA: TGCGCCAGCAGCTTAACCCCAGGGGGCTCCTACGAGCAGTACTTC.

This chain uses TRBV4-1 with TRBJ2-3; 7 bases are a match to TRBD2. Germline assignment: CDR1 MGHRA and CDR2 YSYEKL. The CDR3 is 18 residues long. The V segment lost 1 base and the J segment 2 bases; nucleotides outside the gene matches: 12. DNA for the CDR3: TGCGCCAGCAGCCAAGTCATCTACGGGGACTATCACACAGATACGCAGTATTTT. Translated: CASSQVIYGDYHTDTQYF.

This clone showed up just a few times. The chain carries TRBV11-2 and TRBJ2-7; no clear D. Germline-derived CDR1 and CDR2 are SGHAT and FQNNGV. CDR3 length equals 10 residues. Trimming pared 4 bases from V and 5 bases from J, leaving 3 bases between. The CDR3 spells CASSWDEQYF. The CDR3 DNA is TGTGCCAGCAGCTGGGACGAGCAGTACTTC.

V is TRBV27 and J is TRBJ2-1; 8 bases align to TRBD1. Unmatched junction bases numbered 12, after V lost 4 bases and J lost 4 bases. CDR1 is MNHEY and CDR2 is SMNVEV in the germline V gene (reference sequence). The CDR3 consists of 17 residues. Here the CDR3 reads CASSSERQGKRYNEQFF. In DNA form, the CDR3 reads TGTGCCAGCAGTTCGGAAAGACAGGGGAAGAGGTACAATGAGCAGTTCTTC.

The chain recombines TRBV16 with TRBJ2-1; D is possibly TRBD1 or TRBD2 (5 bases each). Germline CDR1 reads KGHSY; CDR2 reads FQNENV. Trimming took 2 bases from V and 0 from J, leaving 14 bases between them. The CDR3 is 17 amino acids. CDR3 protein: CASSQLGTASSYNEQFF. In nucleotides, the CDR3 is TGTGCCAGCAGCCAACTTGGGACGGCAAGCTCCTACAATGAGCAGTTCTTC.

The rearrangement joins TRBV4-3 to TRBJ2-3; D perhaps matches TRBD1 (6 bases). Germline V gene lookup returns CDR1 LGHNA and CDR2 YSLEER. The CDR3 totals 16 residues. V was shortened by 1 base and J by 2 bases, with 13 bases between the two germline ends. The CDR3 nucleotides are TGCGCCAGCAGCCAAGCCCCAGGGGCATTCACAGATACGCAGTATTTT. Translated, it gives CASSQAPGAFTDTQYF.

DNA of the CDR3: TGTGCCAGCAGTTTAAATTGGGGGATGACCCAGTACTTC. Amino acids: CASSLNWGMTQYF. The chain employs TRBV27 and TRBJ2-5, with D perhaps being TRBD1 or TRBD2 (5 bases each). The germline V gene encodes CDR1 MNHEY and CDR2 SMNVEV (reference sequence). The germline V and J ends were trimmed by 2 bases and 7 bases, with 11 bases remaining between them. CDR3 length: 13 residues.

The genes are TRBV7-9 and TRBJ2-1; D is unresolved. Trimming left V 5 bases short and J 8 bases short, with 13 bases between. The CDR3 contains 13 residues. Germline V CDR1 and CDR2: SEHNR, FQNEAQ (reference sequence). The CDR3 spells CASSATFKDEQFF. CDR3 nucleotide sequence: TGTGCCAGCAGCGCGACGTTTAAGGATGAGCAGTTCTTC.

This clone was detected a few times. The chain recombines TRBV4-1 with TRBJ2-7, with 7 bases identical to TRBD2. In germline, CDR1 is MGHRA, CDR2 YSYEKL. The CDR3 covers 16 residues. Trimming cost V 0 bases and J 0 bases; bases outside gene matches: 5. The CDR3 sequence: CASSQDRGVSSYEQYF. The CDR3 DNA follows: TGCGCCAGCAGCCAAGATCGGGGGGTAAGCTCCTACGAGCAGTACTTC.

The CDR3 DNA reads TGTGCCAGCAGCGTTATAGCTGCTCAAGAGACCCAGTACTTC. Its translation: CASSVIAAQETQYF. The V gene is TRBV5-6, the J gene TRBJ2-5; D ambiguous. CDR1 and CDR2 from the germline V gene are SGHDT and YYEEEE. This CDR3 has 14 residues. Trimming shortened V by 4 bases and J by 2 bases, and 12 bases separated the two germline ends.

This clone was picked up a small number of times. The chain is built from TRBV9 and TRBJ2-7; D is ambiguous. CDR3 length: 14 amino acids. V was clipped by 0 bases and J by 4 bases, with 11 bases between them. CDR1 and CDR2 from the germline V gene are SGDLS and YYNGEE. The CDR3 loop is CASSVGAALYEQYF. CDR3 in DNA: TGTGCCAGCAGCGTAGGGGCAGCACTATACGAGCAGTACTTC.

The chain employs TRBV2 and TRBJ2-7; D is undetermined. CDR3 size: 12 residues. CDR1 and CDR2 from the germline V gene are SNHLY and FYNNEI. V shed 3 bases and J shed 1 base, with 4 bases lying between them. CDR3 nucleotide sequence: TGTGCCAGCAGTGACGGGTCCTACGAGCAGTACTTC. It specifies CASSDGSYEQYF.

The chain uses TRBV4-1 and TRBJ2-5; either TRBD1 or TRBD2 may fit D (5 bases each). The V and J ends lost 0 bases and 13 bases respectively, with 24 bases between them. The CDR3 is 16 residues long. CDR1 is MGHRA and CDR2 is YSYEKL in the germline V gene. The CDR3 DNA reads TGCGCCAGCAGCCAAGAATTAAGGGACGGACTGCCCAGAGCGTACTTC. This translates into CASSQELRDGLPRAYF.

V and J are TRBV7-6 and TRBJ1-1; perhaps TRBD1 as D (5 bases). Germline CDR1 SGHVS, CDR2 FNYEAQ. This CDR3 has 17 amino acids. The germline V and J ends were trimmed by 1 base and 7 bases, with 22 bases remaining between them. This chain's CDR3 is CASSLVWGRRSPSEAFF. The CDR3 bases are TGTGCCAGCAGCTTAGTTTGGGGCAGACGAAGCCCCAGTGAAGCTTTCTTT.

The J gene is TRBJ1-5, the V gene TRBV30; D unclear. The germline V gene encodes CDR1 GTSNPN and CDR2 SVGIG (reference sequence). The V end lost 1 base, the J end lost 7 bases, and 11 bases lay between the germline ends. The CDR3 consists of 13 residues. DNA of the CDR3: TGTGCCTGGAGTGACGGGGAAGGCCAGCCCCAGCATTTT. Amino acids: CAWSDGEGQPQHF.

The chain uses TRBV6-1 and TRBJ2-2, with 12 bases lining up with TRBD2. The V gene end was trimmed by 8 bases and the J gene end by 6 bases; junction bases not matched to a gene: 7. CDR1 and CDR2 from the germline V gene are MNHNS and SASEGT. CDR3 size: 15 residues. The CDR3 DNA is TGTGCCAGCCTTCTAGCGGGAGGGGCCGCCGGGGAGCTGTTTTTT. Translating gives CASLLAGGAAGELFF.

Here the CDR3 DNA reads TGTGCCAGCAGTTTCCAGACATCGACAGATACGCAGTATTTT. It specifies CASSFQTSTDTQYF. The chain combines TRBV27 with TRBJ2-3; D call uncertain. This CDR3 comprises 14 residues. Trimming shortened V by 3 bases and J by 3 bases, and 10 bases separated the two germline ends. The germline V gene has CDR1 MNHEY and CDR2 SMNVEV (reference sequence).

V is TRBV2 and J is TRBJ2-1; D gene unclear. This CDR3 comprises 17 residues. Trimming shortened V by 1 base and J by 0 bases, and 13 bases separated the two germline ends. Germline V gene sequence: CDR1 SNHLY, CDR2 FYNNEI. The CDR3 spells CASSEGPLRSSYNEQFF. CDR3 nucleotides: TGTGCCAGCAGTGAAGGGCCCTTACGGAGCTCCTACAATGAGCAGTTCTTC. Full variable domain (outside the CDR3, taken from reference TRBV2 and TRBJ2-1): EPEVTQTPSHQVTQMGQEVILRCVPISNHLYFYWYRQILGQKVEFLVSFYNNEISEKSEIFDDQFSVERPDGSNFTLKIRSTKLEDSAMYFCASSEGPLRSSYNEQFFGPGTRLTVL.

V is TRBV10-3 and J is TRBJ2-7, with a tentative D call TRBD1 (6 bases). The length of the CDR3 is 14 residues. The germline CDR1 and CDR2 sequences are ENHRY and SYGVKD. Trimming cost V 4 bases and J 2 bases, with 12 bases left between them. In DNA form, the CDR3 reads TGTGCCATCAGTGGGACAGTGAATACCTACGAGCAGTACTTC. This sequence encodes CAISGTVNTYEQYF.

There are a few counts of this clone. V gene TRBV28 combines with J gene TRBJ2-1, with 10 bases fitting TRBD2. J lost 10 bases, V lost 5 bases, and 14 bases had no gene match. Germline V gene lookup returns CDR1 MDHEN and CDR2 SYDVKM. The CDR3 totals 16 residues. CDR3 bases: TGTGCCAGCAGTCTAGTCCTAGCGGGGGCCCTCCGGGAGCAGTTCTTC. It translates to CASSLVLAGALREQFF.

J is TRBJ2-3 and V is TRBV4-2; D remains ambiguous. V lost 4 bases and J 0 bases, leaving 2 bases between the germline ends. The CDR3 has 12 residues. Germline-derived CDR1 and CDR2 are LGHNA and YNFKEQ. CDR3 nucleotide sequence: TGTGCCAGCAGCCTCAGCACAGATACGCAGTATTTT. It specifies CASSLSTDTQYF.

By proportion, this clone is large. The chain recombines TRBV2 with TRBJ1-2; D is undetermined. CDR1 and CDR2 from the germline V gene are SNHLY and FYNNEI. The V end was cut by 6 bases, the J end by 6 bases, with 23 bases between. The CDR3 length is 16 residues. The CDR3 DNA reads as TGTGCCAGCAGCCTAATAAGTCGCGCACGGAAGGATGGCTACACCTTC. It yields the protein CASSLISRARKDGYTF.

This chain uses TRBV6-6 with TRBJ2-3; D is ambiguous. This CDR3 is built from 13 residues. Germline loops: CDR1 MNHNY, CDR2 SVGAGI (reference sequence). Trimming took off 7 bases at V and 1 base at J, with 9 bases between the two ends. This CDR3 is CASTPWGTDTQYF. As DNA, the CDR3 is TGTGCCAGCACCCCTTGGGGCACAGATACGCAGTATTTT.

The gene calls are TRBV28 and TRBJ1-1; D gene ambiguous. Germline V CDR1 and CDR2: MDHEN, SYDVKM. With 3 bases removed from V and 2 bases from J, the gap between germline ends came to 4 bases. This CDR3 is built from 12 residues. CDR3 coding DNA: TGTGCCAGCAGTTTCAGTAACACTGAAGCTTTCTTT. It encodes CASSFSNTEAFF.